These 14 T cell receptor beta chains were sequenced from one sample in a study of blood T cells in healthy people across ages (dated by TCRdb to the mid-2010s). Preparation of the library involved 5' RACE. A second PCR of about 6 to 11 cycles was performed with a sample-barcoded 5' primer and a J-beta primer mix. TCRdb reworked the public reads: Q25 trimming with fastp, MiXCR clone assembly, productive beta chains retained. Each CDR3 protein appears once, grouped with its most common genes and DNA. Here the sample has 1.8 million or so distinct CDR3 sequences; 30% to 40% occur a single time. Together, the top ten hold more than 20% of the sample. Input material: blood. The receptor source for this set is a human donor in good health.

This chain connects TRBV5-1 to TRBJ2-3, with TRBD2 identical over 10 bases. The CDR3 has 17 residues. Germline CDR1 reads SGHRS; CDR2 reads YFSETQ. V trimming: 3 bases; J trimming: 2 bases; junction bases outside the gene matches: 9. This CDR3 reads CASSSPASGGPTDTQYF. In DNA form, the CDR3 reads TGCGCCAGCAGCTCCCCGGCTAGCGGGGGCCCCACAGATACGCAGTATTTT.

V and J are TRBV4-3 and TRBJ1-1, with D uncertain. V lost 0 bases to trimming and J lost 7 bases, with 15 bases between them. The CDR3 is made up of 15 amino acids. CDR1 and CDR2 (germline): LGHNA, YSLEER. The CDR3 DNA reads TGCGCCAGCAGCCAAGATATCGGAGGGCATGTTGAAGCTTTCTTT. This translates into CASSQDIGGHVEAFF.

The chain joins TRBV28 to TRBJ2-7; 7 nucleotides agree with TRBD1. Germline lookup yields CDR1 MDHEN and CDR2 SYDVKM. The junction had 13 bases not matched to a gene; V was cut back by 5 bases and J by 3 bases. The length of the CDR3 is 16 residues. The CDR3 is CASSPLFGQEDYEQYF. CDR3 DNA sequence: TGTGCCAGCAGTCCGCTCTTCGGACAGGAAGACTACGAGCAGTACTTC.

The CDR3 is CASSSYFVTAAGQYF. CDR3 DNA: TGTGCCAGCAGCTCTTACTTTGTGACAGCGGCTGGGCAGTACTTC. The rearrangement links TRBV7-9 to TRBJ2-7, with D perhaps TRBD1 or TRBD2 (5 bases each). The CDR3 is 15 residues long. The V and J ends lost 4 bases and 9 bases respectively, with 22 bases between them. Germline V CDR1 and CDR2: SEHNR, FQNEAQ (reference sequence). The complete variable domain, with remaining parts taken from reference TRBV7-9 and TRBJ2-7, reads DTGVSQNPRHKITKRGQNVTFRCDPISEHNRLYWYRQTLGQGPEFLTYFQNEAQLEKSRLLSDRFSAERPKGSFSTLEIQRTEQGDSAMYLCASSSYFVTAAGQYFGPGTRLTVT.

The CDR3 DNA follows: TGCGCCAGCAGCCTGGGGGCGACGGCTACGCTCCTCCACTTT. Translated: CASSLGATATLLHF. The V gene is TRBV5-1, the J gene TRBJ1-6; tentative D call: TRBD1 (6 bases). The CDR3 sequence is 14 residues long. The V end was cut by 4 bases, the J end by 15 bases, with 20 bases between. Per germline, CDR1 SGHRS and CDR2 YFSETQ.

The chain combines TRBV20-1 with TRBJ1-1; no definite D call. Per the germline V gene, CDR1 is DFQATT and CDR2 is SNEGSKA (reference sequence). Trimming removed 5 bases at V and 3 bases at J, with 13 bases between. The CDR3 runs 13 residues. DNA of the CDR3: TGCAGTGCTCGGGAGGGTATGTACACTGAAGCTTTCTTT. Protein: CSAREGMYTEAFF.

Details on this clonotype: Compared with germline, one end of the junction differs, possibly owing to a read error. The rearrangement uses TRBV5-1 and TRBJ1-2; 7 bases match TRBD1. The CDR3 length is 15 residues. CDR1 SGHRS and CDR2 YFSETQ come from the germline V gene. Here the CDR3 reads CASSLPEQGNHGCTF. The CDR3 DNA follows: TGCGCCAGCAGCTTGCCGGAACAGGGGAATCATGGCTGCACCTTC.

This clonotype has more than one count but fewer than ten. CDR3: CASSQDLEGYEQYF. The CDR3 DNA follows: TGTGCCAGCAGCCAAGATTTGGAGGGCTACGAGCAGTACTTC. V usage is TRBV4-2 and J usage is TRBJ2-5; D is possibly TRBD2 (6 bases). Gene TRBJ2-7 matches the end of the DNA better, so the J call may be wrong. Germline CDR1 and CDR2: LGHNA and YNFKEQ. CDR3 size: 14 residues.

The chain combines TRBV7-2 with TRBJ1-4; D gene uncertain. There are 16 residues in the CDR3. Trimming removed 5 bases from V and 0 bases from J, with 13 bases in between. The germline V gene has CDR1 SGHTA and CDR2 FQGNSA. CDR3 residues: CASSRDTGATNEKLFF. The CDR3 coding sequence is TGTGCCAGCAGCAGAGACACCGGGGCAACTAATGAAAAACTGTTTTTT.

A word on this clonotype: A read error may account for a junction end that differs from germline. The CDR3 bases are TGTGCCCGCAGTTTTCTAGCGGGGGGCGCAGGTCTGGAGACCCAGTACTTC. This gives the protein CARSFLAGGAGLETQYF. The V gene is TRBV27, the J gene TRBJ2-4; 11 nucleotides line up with TRBD2. Gene TRBJ2-5 matches the end of the DNA better, so the J call may be wrong. The CDR3 has 17 residues. The germline V gene has CDR1 MNHEY and CDR2 SMNVEV (reference sequence).

This clonotype occurred a few times. CDR3 DNA: TGTGCCAGCACCCGGGACAGAACCCACAATGAGCAGTTCTTC. Its translation: CASTRDRTHNEQFF. The chain has TRBV12-3 or TRBV12-4 and TRBJ2-1, with TRBD1 identical over 7 bases. With 7 bases clipped from V and 5 bases from J, the junction kept 8 bases outside the gene matches. The CDR3 runs 14 residues.

This clonotype was observed a handful of times. The genes are TRBV5-1 and TRBJ2-7; 7 bases match TRBD2. The germline V gene encodes CDR1 SGHRS and CDR2 YFSETQ. The J segment lost 0 bases and the V segment lost 2 bases, leaving 5 bases of the junction unmatched. This CDR3 spans 15 amino acids. CDR3 sequence (DNA): TGCGCCAGCAGCTTCGGCCTAGCGGACTCCTACGAGCAGTACTTC. Amino acid sequence: CASSFGLADSYEQYF.

The V and J genes are TRBV9 and TRBJ2-7; TRBD2 matches 7 bases. The end of the DNA is better explained by TRBJ2-5, so the J call may be wrong. The CDR3 runs 16 residues. Germline V CDR1 and CDR2: SGDLS, YYNGEE. This chain's CDR3 is CASSLVPTGTKETQYF. The CDR3 bases are TGTGCCAGCAGCTTAGTCCCTACCGGGACTAAGGAGACCCAGTACTTC.

This clonotype was observed a handful of times. The V and J genes are TRBV29-1 and TRBJ2-5; D is ambiguous. This CDR3 has 13 amino acids. Deletions cut 3 bases from V and 3 bases from J, with 11 bases between. Germline V gives CDR1 SQVTM, CDR2 ANQGSEA. CDR3: CSVDLQVEETQYF. The CDR3 nucleotides read TGCAGCGTTGACCTTCAGGTGGAAGAGACCCAGTACTTC.